The next 15 T cell receptor beta chains were all read from a single sample in a study of OX40 agonist ivuxolimab in advanced cancers. The repertoire was sequenced with immunoSEQ multiplex PCR; TCRdb's copy has only in-frame clones and lacks some. Of 65,000 to 70,000 clones in the sample, approximately 80% were seen once. The specimen comprised CD4+ or CD8+ T cells sorted from blood, sampled in a trial of the OX40 agonist ivuxolimab. All receptors come from an adult with an advanced solid tumor such as melanoma, head and neck, liver or kidney cancer.

The rearrangement joins TRBV11-3 to TRBJ1-2; D not certain. The germline CDR1 and CDR2 sequences are SGHNT and YENEEA. This CDR3 comprises 13 residues. Trimming cost V 5 bases and J 5 bases, with 12 bases left between them. CDR3 nucleotides: TGTGCCAGCAGCCACCGGGGAGGTTATGGCTACACCTTC. This translates into CASSHRGGYGYTF. The full variable domain, in which reference TRBV11-3 and TRBJ1-2 provide the parts outside the CDR3, is EAGVVQSPRYKIIEKKQPVAFWCNPISGHNTLYWYLQNLGQGPELLIRYENEEAVDDSQLPKDRFSAERLKGVDSTLKIQPAELGDSAVYLCASSHRGGYGYTFGSGTRLTVV.

This chain's CDR3 is CASSQSQGNHEQYF. The CDR3 nucleotides read TGCGCCAGCAGTCAATCCCAAGGGAACCACGAGCAGTACTTC. The chain joins TRBV5-1 to TRBJ2-5; no clear D. The J call may be in error: the DNA end matches TRBJ2-7 better. CDR1 SGHRS and CDR2 YFSETQ come from the germline V gene. The CDR3 consists of 14 residues.

The gene calls are TRBV7-2 and TRBJ2-2; TRBD1 might be the D (5 bases). The V end was cut by 1 base, the J end by 0 bases, with 12 bases between. This CDR3 is built from 17 residues. In germline, CDR1 is SGHTA, CDR2 FQGNSA. The CDR3 is CASSLVGRATNTGELFF. Written as DNA, the CDR3 is TGTGCCAGCAGCTTAGTCGGCAGGGCCACGAACACCGGGGAGCTGTTTTTT.

V usage is TRBV18 and J usage is TRBJ2-7, with TRBD2 identical over 8 bases. The CDR3 is made up of 16 amino acids. The germline gives CDR1 KGHSH, CDR2 LQKENI. Trimming removed 3 bases from V and 4 bases from J; junction bases left unmatched: 11. The chain's CDR3 is CASSPTAGLASYEQYF. CDR3 DNA sequence: TGTGCCAGCTCACCTACCGCCGGACTAGCTTCGTACGAGCAGTACTTC.

The chain combines TRBV5-1 with TRBJ2-7, with TRBD1 matching over 8 bases. CDR3 length equals 15 residues. Trimming at V came to 2 bases and at J to 3 bases, leaving 7 bases not matched to a gene. CDR1 SGHRS and CDR2 YFSETQ come from the germline V gene. CDR3 in DNA: TGCGCCAGCAGCTTAACAGGGACAGGCCACTACGAGCAGTACTTC. Translated, it gives CASSLTGTGHYEQYF. Filled out from reference TRBV5-1 and TRBJ2-7, the complete variable domain reads KAGVTQTPRYLIKTRGQQVTLSCSPISGHRSVSWYQQTPGQGLQFLFEYFSETQRNKGNFPGRFSGRQFSNSRSEMNVSTLELGDSALYLCASSLTGTGHYEQYFGPGTRLTVT.

The gene calls are TRBV11-2 and TRBJ2-4; TRBD1 agrees at 7 bases. V was pared by 4 bases and J by 1 base, with 7 bases of the junction left unmatched. The CDR3 loop spans 16 amino acids. Germline V CDR1 and CDR2: SGHAT, FQNNGV. For the CDR3, the DNA is TGTGCCAGCAGCTGGGGACAGTGGTCCGCCAAAAACATTCAGTACTTC. Protein sequence: CASSWGQWSAKNIQYF.

This chain links TRBV30 with TRBJ1-5, with TRBD1 as a possible D gene (5 bases). Trimming cost V 1 base and J 7 bases, with 11 bases left between them. Germline V gives CDR1 GTSNPN, CDR2 SVGIG (reference sequence). The CDR3 loop spans 13 amino acids. The CDR3 nucleotides are TGTGCCTGGAGTGCGGGGGTCGAACAGCCCCAGCATTTT. Residues: CAWSAGVEQPQHF.

V usage is TRBV4-2 and J usage is TRBJ2-1, with TRBD2 matching over 14 bases. The germline V gene has CDR1 LGHNA and CDR2 YNFKEQ. The CDR3 runs to 18 residues. The junction had 16 bases not matched to a gene; V was cut back by 6 bases and J by 9 bases. CDR3 sequence: CASRPSGTSGSLGVEQFF. The CDR3 nucleotides are TGTGCCAGCAGGCCTTCCGGGACTAGCGGGAGCCTAGGCGTTGAGCAGTTCTTC.

J is TRBJ2-3 and V is TRBV5-1; tentatively, D is TRBD1 or TRBD2 (5 bases each). Looked up from germline, CDR1 is SGHRS and CDR2 is YFSETQ. V lost 0 bases and J lost 3, with 11 bases in between. The CDR3 extends over 15 amino acids. The CDR3 loop is CASSLGGFETDTQYF. The CDR3 nucleotides read TGCGCCAGCAGCTTGGGGGGGTTCGAAACAGATACGCAGTATTTT.

The V gene is TRBV7-2, the J gene TRBJ2-7; a possible D gene is TRBD1 (7 bases). In germline, CDR1 is SGHTA, CDR2 FQGNSA. The CDR3 loop spans 15 amino acids. With 5 bases removed from V and 2 bases from J, the gap between germline ends came to 16 bases. The CDR3: CASSRGDRRPYEQYF. The CDR3 DNA reads as TGTGCCAGCAGCCGCGGGGACAGACGTCCCTACGAGCAGTACTTC.

The chain recombines TRBV2 with TRBJ2-7; a weak D match, TRBD1 (6 bases). The CDR3 extends over 13 amino acids. Germline CDR1 is SNHLY and CDR2 is FYNNEI. Trimming removed 4 bases at V and 1 base at J, with 8 bases between. The CDR3 bases are TGTGCCAGCAGTGGGACAGAGTCCTACGAGCAGTACTTC. Protein: CASSGTESYEQYF.

This chain links TRBV18 with TRBJ2-2, with 15 nucleotides matching TRBD2. After removal of 8 bases from V and 0 bases from J, the junction contained 13 bases not matched to a gene. CDR3 length: 20 residues. Per the germline V gene, CDR1 is KGHSH and CDR2 is LQKENI. The CDR3 here is CASPAISGLAGGPNTGELFF. The CDR3 DNA reads TGTGCCAGCCCAGCCATTTCGGGACTAGCGGGAGGACCGAACACCGGGGAGCTGTTTTTT.

The chain recombines TRBV7-7 with TRBJ2-1; maybe TRBD2 (5 bases). From germline, CDR1 is SSHAT and CDR2 FNYEAQ (reference sequence). The CDR3 consists of 12 residues. Trimming stripped 3 bases from V and 9 bases from J, with 9 bases between. The CDR3 reads CASSLAGGEQFF. The CDR3 DNA is TGTGCCAGCAGCTTGGCCGGAGGTGAGCAGTTCTTC.

The chain couples TRBV15 to TRBJ2-2; 10 bases line up with TRBD2. The CDR3 runs 17 residues. Per germline, CDR1 LNHNV and CDR2 YYDKDF (reference sequence). Losses at the gene ends were 0 bases for V and 5 bases for J; bases not matched to a gene: 6. This CDR3 is CATSRDGSGRGTGELFF. CDR3 sequence (DNA): TGTGCCACCAGCAGAGATGGGAGCGGGAGGGGTACCGGGGAGCTGTTTTTT.

The sample holds a few counts of this clone. This sequence joins TRBV7-9 and TRBJ1-1, with D perhaps TRBD1 (5 bases). This CDR3 contains 13 residues. CDR1 and CDR2 (germline): SEHNR, FQNEAQ (reference sequence). V lost 5 bases to trimming and J lost 11 bases, with 18 bases between them. In nucleotides, the CDR3 is TGTGCCAGCAGCCCGCGGACGGGACTTCGGGCTTTCTTT. Its protein product is CASSPRTGLRAFF.